This paragraph reports one TCR beta chain. The record originates from a study of blood T cell repertoires in COVID-19. The CDR3 has 15 amino acids. V shed 4 bases and J shed 5 bases, with 17 bases lying between them. Germline assignment: CDR1 SGHVS and CDR2 FQNEAQ. TCRdb's copy holds only in-frame clones and misses some; the assay was immunoSEQ multiplex PCR. The top ten hold 3.4% of the sample, which has under 200,000 clones, 75% to 85% seen once. The specimen sequenced was PBMCs or T cells enriched from blood (not recorded which). The receptor was derived from a woman aged 60-75 years who had recovered from COVID-19. This chain uses TRBV7-8 with TRBJ2-5, with D perhaps matching TRBD1 (5 bases). The CDR3 sequence is CASSSFTAKGETQYF. In nucleotides, the CDR3 is TGTGCCAGCAGCTCCTTTACCGCGAAGGGGGAGACCCAGTACTTC. The whole variable domain, remainder taken from reference TRBV7-8 and TRBJ2-5, is GAGVSQSPRYKVAKRGQDVALRCDPISGHVSLFWYQQALGQGPEFLTYFQNEAQLDKSGLPSDRFFAERPEGSVSTLKIQRTQQEDSAVYLCASSSFTAKGETQYFGPGTRLLVL.